Described below is a single T cell receptor (beta chain) sequence and its context. The antigen is undetermined. TCRdb keeps only in-frame clones here, not all; method: immunoSEQ multiplex PCR. The sample carries over 110,000 clones, roughly 90% recorded once. Germline V gene lookup returns CDR1 SGHRS and CDR2 YFSETQ. The CDR3 sequence is 14 residues long. V was cut by 6 bases and J by 2 bases, with 12 bases left in between. These data are taken from a study of T cell responses to AZD1222 COVID-19 vaccine. About the study: Doses given second, at about 4 or about 12 weeks, were pooled.

Study observations and caveats: The study found vaccine-associated CD4 TCRs spanning spike, dominant at 160-218 and 743-854. Samples come after the peak T cell response, not at day 14. A mostly white British donor set with more females was recruited, and clonal diversity was possibly underestimated.

Sequencing was performed on peripheral blood, taken on day 0 of AZD1222 vaccination. V is TRBV5-1 and J is TRBJ2-1; D gene unclear. This TCR was recovered from an adult in good health. CDR3 coding DNA: TGCGCCAGCACCCGGCAGGCGACCTACAATGAGCAGTTCTTC. Translated, it gives CASTRQATYNEQFF. Full variable domain (rest looked up from reference TRBV5-1 and TRBJ2-1): KAGVTQTPRYLIKTRGQQVTLSCSPISGHRSVSWYQQTPGQGLQFLFEYFSETQRNKGNFPGRFSGRQFSNSRSEMNVSTLELGDSALYLCASTRQATYNEQFFGPGTRLTVL.